These 17 T cell receptor beta chains originate from one sample sequenced in a study of blood T cell repertoires in COVID-19. Assay: immunoSEQ multiplex PCR; the TCRdb copy retains only in-frame clones and omits some. The sample carries fewer than 250,000 clones, approximately 86% recorded once. Sequenced material: peripheral blood. Every receptor here comes from an older woman who had recovered from COVID-19.

CDR3: CASSPGGSEYYEQYF. The CDR3 DNA is TGTGCCAGCAGCCCGGGGGGGAGTGAGTACTACGAGCAGTACTTC. The rearrangement joins TRBV7-2 to TRBJ2-7; 8 bases fit TRBD2. V lost 5 bases to trimming and J lost 3 bases; unmatched junction nucleotides: 9. Germline CDR1 and CDR2: SGHTA and FQGNSA. The CDR3 length is 15 residues.

J is TRBJ1-1 and V is TRBV7-9, with 10 bases lining up with TRBD1. The V gene end was trimmed by 4 bases and the J gene end by 6 bases; junction bases not matched to a gene: 11. This CDR3 region has 16 residues. Germline values: CDR1 SEHNR, CDR2 FQNEAQ (reference sequence). CDR3 in DNA: TGTGCCAGCAGCTCGACCTTGACAGGGGGCCAGGCTGAAGCTTTCTTT. It codes for CASSSTLTGGQAEAFF. Using reference TRBV7-9 and TRBJ1-1 for the parts outside the CDR3, the full variable domain is DTGVSQNPRHKITKRGQNVTFRCDPISEHNRLYWYRQTLGQGPEFLTYFQNEAQLEKSRLLSDRFSAERPKGSFSTLEIQRTEQGDSAMYLCASSSTLTGGQAEAFFGQGTRLTVV.

This chain uses TRBV2 with TRBJ2-7, with 8 bases lining up with TRBD2. The CDR3 loop spans 13 amino acids. V lost 7 bases to trimming and J lost 2 bases; unmatched junction nucleotides: 4. CDR1 SNHLY and CDR2 FYNNEI come from the germline V gene. The CDR3 reads CASKAGGPYEQYF. The CDR3 DNA reads as TGTGCCAGCAAGGCGGGGGGTCCCTACGAGCAGTACTTC.

CDR3 amino acids: CASSLAMGQTEAFF. The DNA for the CDR3 is TGCGCCAGCAGCTTGGCAATGGGGCAAACTGAAGCTTTCTTT. This sequence joins TRBV5-1 and TRBJ1-1; the D gene is possibly TRBD1 (5 bases). Trimming cost V 0 bases and J 5 bases, with 11 bases left between them. This CDR3 has 14 residues. In germline, CDR1 is SGHRS, CDR2 YFSETQ. Full variable domain (remainder filled in from reference TRBV5-1 and TRBJ1-1): KAGVTQTPRYLIKTRGQQVTLSCSPISGHRSVSWYQQTPGQGLQFLFEYFSETQRNKGNFPGRFSGRQFSNSRSEMNVSTLELGDSALYLCASSLAMGQTEAFFGQGTRLTVV.

The J gene is TRBJ2-7, the V gene TRBV4-1; TRBD2 matches at 7 bases. Trimming removed 4 bases from V and 4 bases from J; junction bases left unmatched: 10. The germline CDR1 and CDR2 sequences are MGHRA and YSYEKL. The CDR3 totals 15 residues. In DNA form, the CDR3 reads TGCGCCAGCAGCCTGGGAGGGTATGAACGTTACGAGCAGTACTTC. This encodes CASSLGGYERYEQYF.

The chain uses TRBV27 and TRBJ2-3, with unresolved D. The CDR3 loop spans 13 amino acids. Looked up from germline, CDR1 is MNHEY and CDR2 is SMNVEV (reference sequence). With 3 bases removed from V and 4 bases from J, the gap between germline ends came to 8 bases. The CDR3 spells CASSFSVADTQYF. Here the CDR3 DNA reads TGTGCCAGCAGTTTTTCGGTGGCAGATACGCAGTATTTT.

CDR3 DNA: TGTGCCAGCAGCCGCGCCCCCAACTCCTTACAAGAGACCCAGTACTTC. Its translation: CASSRAPNSLQETQYF. The J gene is TRBJ2-5, the V gene TRBV7-6, with no clear D. Trimming removed 5 bases at V and 2 bases at J, with 18 bases between. Germline V CDR1 and CDR2: SGHVS, FNYEAQ. CDR3 length equals 16 residues.

The chain links TRBV27 to TRBJ2-3; no definite D call. Trimming took off 2 bases at V and 4 bases at J, with 4 bases between the two ends. From germline, CDR1 is MNHEY and CDR2 SMNVEV (reference sequence). The CDR3 contains 12 residues. CDR3 residues: CASSLRPDTQYF. As DNA, the CDR3 is TGTGCCAGCAGTTTACGTCCAGATACGCAGTATTTT.

This chain links TRBV5-4 with TRBJ1-5, with 10 positions matching TRBD1. The CDR3 has 19 residues. V was clipped by 2 bases and J by 0 bases; unmatched bases: 11. CDR1 and CDR2 (germline): SGHNT, YYREEE (reference sequence). CDR3 sequence reads: CASSFPGGTGDRSNQPQHF. The CDR3 nucleotides read TGTGCCAGCAGCTTCCCCGGAGGGACAGGGGATCGTAGCAATCAGCCCCAGCATTTT.

Points on this clone: The junction departs from the called germline gene at one end, perhaps through a read error. The chain carries TRBV7-3 and TRBJ2-6; D possibly corresponds to TRBD1 (5 bases). Germline V lookup: CDR1 SGHTA, CDR2 FQGTGA. The CDR3 has 15 residues. DNA of the CDR3: TGTGCCAGCAACTTACAGGTAGCTGGGGCCAACGTCCTGACTTTC. This sequence encodes CASNLQVAGANVLTF.

The chain has TRBV11-3 and TRBJ2-7; 10 bases match TRBD1. The CDR3 consists of 15 residues. Per germline, CDR1 SGHNT and CDR2 YENEEA. V lost 4 bases to trimming and J lost 6 bases; unmatched junction nucleotides: 9. CDR3: CASSWSSGTGAEQYF. In DNA, the CDR3 is TGTGCCAGCAGCTGGTCATCCGGGACAGGGGCCGAGCAGTACTTC.

The genes are TRBV9 and TRBJ2-2, with 11 nucleotides matching TRBD2. J was trimmed by 6 bases and V by 0 bases; bases with no gene match: 1. This CDR3 spans 15 amino acids. Germline values: CDR1 SGDLS, CDR2 YYNGEE. CDR3 DNA sequence: TGTGCCAGCAGCGTAGCACTAGCGGGGGCCGGGGAGCTGTTTTTT. Translating gives CASSVALAGAGELFF.

This clone was found once. J is TRBJ1-2 and V is TRBV9; D may be TRBD1 (5 bases). Between the trimmed V and J ends, which lost 0 bases and 6 bases, there was a span of 18 bases. Germline V gives CDR1 SGDLS, CDR2 YYNGEE. The CDR3 runs 16 residues. The CDR3, as DNA: TGTGCCAGCAGCGTAGCACTTGGGGCGGCTTGGGATGGCTACACCTTC. This sequence encodes CASSVALGAAWDGYTF.

This chain links TRBV19 with TRBJ1-5; 7 positions agree with TRBD1. Germline trimming cut 5 bases from V and 5 bases from J; bases unmatched to any gene: 6. Looked up from germline, CDR1 is LNHDA and CDR2 is SQIVND (reference sequence). The CDR3 spans 14 residues. CDR3 bases: TGTGCCAGTAGTGGACAGGCCCTCTATCAGCCCCAGCATTTT. Its protein is CASSGQALYQPQHF.

This sequence joins TRBV5-1 and TRBJ1-2; maybe TRBD1 (5 bases). V was shortened by 0 bases and J by 7 bases, with 13 bases between the two germline ends. The CDR3 is 14 amino acids. Germline CDR1 is SGHRS and CDR2 is YFSETQ. The CDR3 DNA reads TGCGCCAGCAGCTTGGCAAGTGAAGGGGCTGGCTACACCTTC. This encodes CASSLASEGAGYTF.

V and J are TRBV5-1 and TRBJ1-2; a weak D match, TRBD1 (5 bases). Between the trimmed V and J ends, which lost 3 bases and 8 bases, there was a span of 17 bases. The CDR3 covers 14 residues. The germline gives CDR1 SGHRS, CDR2 YFSETQ. Written as DNA, the CDR3 is TGCGCCAGCAGCTGGGCGTCGGAGGGGAGCGGCTACACCTTC. It specifies CASSWASEGSGYTF.

The chain carries TRBV19 and TRBJ2-5; TRBD1 matches 7 bases. This CDR3 comprises 14 residues. V shed 6 bases and J 6 bases; nucleotides not matched to a gene: 10. The germline V gene encodes CDR1 LNHDA and CDR2 SQIVND (reference sequence). CDR3 residues: CASSVQGLKKTQYF. The CDR3 DNA reads as TGTGCCAGTAGCGTACAGGGGCTTAAAAAGACCCAGTACTTC.